This TCR beta chain derives from a study of Ad26.COV2.S vaccination and SARS-CoV-2 variants. J lost 5 bases, V lost 4 bases, and 11 bases had no gene match. This CDR3 comprises 15 residues. The germline V gene has CDR1 SGHRS and CDR2 YFSETQ. Produced via immunoSEQ multiplex PCR; TCRdb's table is partial and in-frame only. The sample consists of roughly 700,000 clones, roughly 90% of them appearing once. The treatment here: over 15 received Ad26.COV2.S at low or high dose, single or two shots; five or six received placebo; per-sample allocation not given. Samples analyzed were those drawn on day 63 after the first vaccine or placebo injection. Expressing Wuhan-strain SARS-CoV-2 spike, an Ad26 vector served as the vaccine. As to this clone: The antigen remains unidentified.

Study-level points and caveats: Vaccine and placebo recipients had similar non-spike TCR breadth.

This specimen consisted of peripheral blood, obtained in a trial of Ad26.COV2.S vaccine versus placebo. The receptor's source is a person between 18 and 60 years old who received the Ad26.COV2.S COVID-19 vaccine or a placebo. This chain uses TRBV5-1 with TRBJ2-5; 7 positions agree with TRBD2. CDR3 loop: CASSRVGGGEETQYF. DNA of the CDR3: TGCGCCAGCAGCAGGGTTGGCGGGGGTGAGGAGACCCAGTACTTC.